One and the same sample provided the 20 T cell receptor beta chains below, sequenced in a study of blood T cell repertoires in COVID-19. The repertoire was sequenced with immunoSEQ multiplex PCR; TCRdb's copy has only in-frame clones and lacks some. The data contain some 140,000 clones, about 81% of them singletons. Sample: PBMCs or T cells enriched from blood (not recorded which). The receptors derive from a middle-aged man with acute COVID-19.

DNA for the CDR3: TGTGCCAGCAGCCTACAGGGGAAACACACTGAAGCTTTCTTT. It yields the protein CASSLQGKHTEAFF. J is TRBJ1-1 and V is TRBV3-1 (or the pseudogene TRBV3-2); TRBD1 matches at 7 bases. There are 14 residues in the CDR3. Germline CDR1 LGHDT, CDR2 YNNKEL (reference sequence). The junction had 5 bases not matched to a gene; V was cut back by 4 bases and J by 3 bases.

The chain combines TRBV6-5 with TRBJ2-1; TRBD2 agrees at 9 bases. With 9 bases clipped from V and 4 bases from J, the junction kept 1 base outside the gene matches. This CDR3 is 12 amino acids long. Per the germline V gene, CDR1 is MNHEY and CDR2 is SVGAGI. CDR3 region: CASGLAYNEQFF. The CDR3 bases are TGTGCCAGTGGACTAGCGTACAATGAGCAGTTCTTC.

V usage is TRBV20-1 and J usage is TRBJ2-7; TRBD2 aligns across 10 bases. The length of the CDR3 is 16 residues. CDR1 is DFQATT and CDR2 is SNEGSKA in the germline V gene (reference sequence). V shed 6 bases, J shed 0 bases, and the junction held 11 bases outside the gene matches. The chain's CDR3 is CSASPVTSGASYEQYF. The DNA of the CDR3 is TGCAGTGCCAGTCCCGTAACTAGCGGGGCCTCCTACGAGCAGTACTTC.

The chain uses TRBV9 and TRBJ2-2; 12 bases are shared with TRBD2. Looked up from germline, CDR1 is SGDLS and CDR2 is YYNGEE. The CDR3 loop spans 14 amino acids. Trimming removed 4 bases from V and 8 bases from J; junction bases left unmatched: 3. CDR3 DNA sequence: TGTGCCAGCAGCCCCGGGACTAGCGGGGGGGAGCTGTTTTTT. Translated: CASSPGTSGGELFF.

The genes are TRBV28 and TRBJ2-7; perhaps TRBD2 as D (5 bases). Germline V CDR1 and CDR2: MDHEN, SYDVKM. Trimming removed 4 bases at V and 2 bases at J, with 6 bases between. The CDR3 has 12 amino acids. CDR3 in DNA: TGTGCCAGCAGTTCCGGGACCTACGAGCAGTACTTC. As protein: CASSSGTYEQYF.

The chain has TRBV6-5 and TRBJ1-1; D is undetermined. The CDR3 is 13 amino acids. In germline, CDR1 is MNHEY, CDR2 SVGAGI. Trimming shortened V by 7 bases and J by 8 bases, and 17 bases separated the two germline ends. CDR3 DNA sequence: TGTGCCAGCATTACTCGGGCGGGTGAGGAAGCTTTCTTT. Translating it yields CASITRAGEEAFF.

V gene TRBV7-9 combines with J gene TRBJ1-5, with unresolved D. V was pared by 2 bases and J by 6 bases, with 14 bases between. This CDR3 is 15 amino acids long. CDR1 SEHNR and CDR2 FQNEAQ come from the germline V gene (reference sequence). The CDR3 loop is CASSLTSSGSQPQHF. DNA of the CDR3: TGTGCCAGCAGCTTAACCTCGAGCGGAAGTCAGCCCCAGCATTTT.

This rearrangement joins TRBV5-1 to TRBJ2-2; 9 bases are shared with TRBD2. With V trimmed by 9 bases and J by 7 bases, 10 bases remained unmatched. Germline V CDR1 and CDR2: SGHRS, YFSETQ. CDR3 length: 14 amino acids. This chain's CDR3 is CATSGSGSRGELFF. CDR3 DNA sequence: TGCGCCACCTCGGGTAGCGGGAGTCGCGGGGAGCTGTTTTTT.

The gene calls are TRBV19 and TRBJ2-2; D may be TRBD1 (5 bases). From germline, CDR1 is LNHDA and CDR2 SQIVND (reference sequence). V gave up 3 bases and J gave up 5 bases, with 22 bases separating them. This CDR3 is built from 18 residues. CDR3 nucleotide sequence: TGTGCCAGTAGTATCGAAGTTGGGCAGGGTTTATCAACCGGGGAGCTGTTTTTT. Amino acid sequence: CASSIEVGQGLSTGELFF.

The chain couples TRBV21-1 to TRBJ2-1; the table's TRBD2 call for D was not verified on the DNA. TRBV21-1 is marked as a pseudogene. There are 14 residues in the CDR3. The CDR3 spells CASKGRGTYNEQFF. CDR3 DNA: TGTGCCAGTAAAGGGAGGGGCACCTACAATGAGCAGTTCTTC.

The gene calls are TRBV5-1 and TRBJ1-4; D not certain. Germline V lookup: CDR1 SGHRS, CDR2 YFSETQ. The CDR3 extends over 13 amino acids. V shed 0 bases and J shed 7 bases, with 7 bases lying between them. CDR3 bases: TGCGCCAGCAGCTTGGGGACTTCTGAAAAACTGTTTTTT. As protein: CASSLGTSEKLFF.

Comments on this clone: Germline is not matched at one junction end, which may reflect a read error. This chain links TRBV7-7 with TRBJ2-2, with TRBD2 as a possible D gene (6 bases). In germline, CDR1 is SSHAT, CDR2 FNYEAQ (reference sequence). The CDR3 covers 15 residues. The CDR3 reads CASSFGGVNTGELFF. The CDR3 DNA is TGTGCTAGCAGCTTCGGCGGGGTGAACACCGGGGAGCTGTTTTTT. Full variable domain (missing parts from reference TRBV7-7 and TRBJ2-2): GAGVSQSPRYKVTKRGQDVTLRCDPISSHATLYWYQQALGQGPEFLTYFNYEAQPDKSGLPSDRFSAERPEGSISTLTIQRTEQRDSAMYRCASSFGGVNTGELFFGEGSRLTVL.

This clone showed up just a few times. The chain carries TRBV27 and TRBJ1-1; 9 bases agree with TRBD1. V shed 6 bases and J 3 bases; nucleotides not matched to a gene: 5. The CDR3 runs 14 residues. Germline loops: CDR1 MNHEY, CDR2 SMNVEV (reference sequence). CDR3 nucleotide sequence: TGTGCCAGCAGCTGGACAGGGGCGGACACTGAAGCTTTCTTT. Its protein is CASSWTGADTEAFF.

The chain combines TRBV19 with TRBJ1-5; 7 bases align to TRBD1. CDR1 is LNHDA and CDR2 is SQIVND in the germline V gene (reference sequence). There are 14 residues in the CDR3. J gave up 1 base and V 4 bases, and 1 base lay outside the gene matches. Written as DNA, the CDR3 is TGTGCCAGTAGTACGGGACAGAGCAATCAGCCCCAGCATTTT. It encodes CASSTGQSNQPQHF.

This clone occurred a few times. CDR3 nucleotides: TGTGCCAGCAGTCACCGTTGGACAGAATATGGCTACACCTTC. This codes for CASSHRWTEYGYTF. The J gene is TRBJ1-2, the V gene TRBV28; perhaps TRBD1 as D (6 bases). V lost 5 bases and J lost 5, with 15 bases in between. CDR3 length equals 14 residues. Germline V gene lookup returns CDR1 MDHEN and CDR2 SYDVKM.

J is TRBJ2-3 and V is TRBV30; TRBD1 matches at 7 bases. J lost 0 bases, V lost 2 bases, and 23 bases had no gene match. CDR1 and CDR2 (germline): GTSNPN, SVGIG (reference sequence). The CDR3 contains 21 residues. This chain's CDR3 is CAWSSTYPIPPGQLSTDTQYF. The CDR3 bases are TGTGCCTGGAGTTCCACCTATCCCATCCCCCCGGGACAGCTAAGCACAGATACGCAGTATTTT.

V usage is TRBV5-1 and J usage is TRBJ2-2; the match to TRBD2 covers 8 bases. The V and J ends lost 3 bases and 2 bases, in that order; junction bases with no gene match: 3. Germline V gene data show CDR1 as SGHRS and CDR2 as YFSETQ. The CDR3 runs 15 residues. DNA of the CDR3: TGCGCCAGCAGCTGGGGACTAGTAAACACCGGGGAGCTGTTTTTT. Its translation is CASSWGLVNTGELFF.

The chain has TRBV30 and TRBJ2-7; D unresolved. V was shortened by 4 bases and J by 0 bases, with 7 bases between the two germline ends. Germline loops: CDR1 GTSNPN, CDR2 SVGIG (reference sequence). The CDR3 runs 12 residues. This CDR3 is CAWTSSSYEQYF. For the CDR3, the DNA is TGTGCCTGGACTTCCAGCTCCTACGAGCAGTACTTC.

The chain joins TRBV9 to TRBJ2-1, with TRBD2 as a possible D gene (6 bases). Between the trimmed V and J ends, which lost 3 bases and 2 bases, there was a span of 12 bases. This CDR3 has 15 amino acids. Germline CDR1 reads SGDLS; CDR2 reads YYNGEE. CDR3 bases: TGTGCCAGCAGCGCGGGGGATCCAACCTACAATGAGCAGTTCTTC. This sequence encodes CASSAGDPTYNEQFF.

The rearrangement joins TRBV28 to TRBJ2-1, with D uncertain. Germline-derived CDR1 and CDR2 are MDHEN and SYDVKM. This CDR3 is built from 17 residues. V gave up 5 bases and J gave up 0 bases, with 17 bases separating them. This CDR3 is CASSPPSGGSSYNEQFF. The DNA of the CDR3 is TGTGCCAGCAGTCCTCCCTCCGGCGGCAGCTCCTACAATGAGCAGTTCTTC.